These T cell receptor beta chains were read from a single sample in a study of identical twins. From the 5' RACE reads, TCRdb called clonotypes with MiXCR, one entry per CDR3 protein. The repertoire holds 250,000 or so distinct CDR3 sequences, with roughly 13% as singletons. These records were also assigned to another study, of yellow fever vaccine responses in identical twins.

Sequencing used memory (CD45RO+) T cells sorted from blood. The receptors were gathered from a woman in her late teens or twenties in good health. Each CDR3 is given with its conserved first and last residue. A D gene is named only where the DNA matches it firmly. The size field is filled for only some rows; it gives once, few, many or a size class.

J gene | V gene | clone size | D gene | CDR3 DNA | CDR3 protein
TRBJ2-1 | TRBV20-1 | NA | NA | TGCAGTGCTAGCGATACAAGGGTAAAAGACAATGAGCAGTTCTTC | CSASDTRVKDNEQFF
TRBJ2-7 | TRBV12-3/TRBV12-4 | few | TRBD1 | TGTGCCAGCAGCCAGAGGGGACAGGGTCCCTACGAGCAGTACTTC | CASSQRGQGPYEQYF
TRBJ1-2 | TRBV5-1 | NA | NA | TGCGCCAGCAGCCCGGGTGGACAGAACTATGGCTACACCTTC | CASSPGGQNYGYTF
TRBJ2-1 | TRBV7-2 | NA | NA | TGTGCCAGCAGGCCCCCCAAGGGGAATGAGCAGTTCTTC | CASRPPKGNEQFF
TRBJ2-7 | TRBV6-5 | few | NA | TGTGCCAGCAGTTACTCGTTGGTAGGACCCTACGAGCAGTACTTC | CASSYSLVGPYEQYF
TRBJ2-2 | TRBV4-2 | few | NA | TGTGCCAGCAGCCAAGATGGGGGCGGGAGTAACACCGGGGAGCTGTTTTTT | CASSQDGGGSNTGELFF
TRBJ2-7 | TRBV5-6 | many | TRBD2 | TGTGCCAGCAGCTTTACTAGCGGTGGGGAGCAGTACTTC | CASSFTSGGEQYF
TRBJ2-5 | TRBV5-6 | NA | NA | TGTGCCAGCAGTTGGAGCGTGGAGACCCAGTACTTC | CASSWSVETQYF
TRBJ2-7 | TRBV6-1 | NA | TRBD2 | TGTGCCAGCGGGAATACGGGGACTAGTCACGAGCAGTACTTC | CASGNTGTSHEQYF
TRBJ2-1 | TRBV7-9 | NA | NA | TGTGCCAGCAGCTTAGCGCTGGGGCTTATGAATGAGCAGTTCTTC | CASSLALGLMNEQFF
TRBJ2-3 | TRBV5-1 | NA | NA | TGCGCCAGCAGCTTGGCGGACCCAAGGAAAGATACGCAGTATTTT | CASSLADPRKDTQYF
TRBJ1-2 | TRBV6-2/TRBV6-3 | NA | TRBD1 | TGTGCCAGCAGTCAGGGGGCGTATGGCTACACCTTC | CASSQGAYGYTF
TRBJ2-3 | TRBV6-1 | few | TRBD2 | TGTGCCAGCAGTGAGATTGGACTAGCGGCCACAGATACGCAGTATTTT | CASSEIGLAATDTQYF
TRBJ2-5 | TRBV14 | NA | NA | TGTGCCAGCAGCCGGCTCGGGCTAGCGCAAGAGACCCAGTACTTC | CASSRLGLAQETQYF
TRBJ1-4 | TRBV11-2 | many | NA | TGTGCCAGCAGCTTAGACCAGGGAAGGTGGGGTAATGAAAAACTGTTTTTT | CASSLDQGRWGNEKLFF